This TCR beta chain was sequenced for a study of blood T cell repertoires in COVID-19 (dated by TCRdb to the early 2020s). For the wider study: The collaborator samples originated in the United States, Italy and Spain and spanned the acute and convalescent phases of COVID-19. The repertoires were released in a freely available public database meant as a resource for research on the immune response to SARS-CoV-2. The material from the prospective study consisted of cDNA or gDNA derived from T cells, B-cell-depleted T cells, or PBMCs. Nearly every sample came with metadata listing a de-identified subject ID, COVID-19 status, age in years and sex. Deeply sampled blood TCRbeta repertoires from subjects exposed to, actively infected with, or recovered from COVID-19 were included in the dataset. Where available, HLA class I and class II types were taken from metadata supplied by the sample provider and were not determined by assay-based typing. Samples were obtained from the ongoing ImmuneRACE study (first 160 participants) and from 1,254 subjects provided by 6 global collaborators. Points the paper makes about the study in general: The amount of clinical and demographic metadata varied by source and participant and was provided uncurated.

TCRbeta CDR3 regions were amplified from genomic DNA by means of the immunoSEQ Assay, a bias-controlled multiplex PCR. As for how the authors treated the data: The number of nucleated cells in each sample was estimated from the amplification of reference gene primers within the assay. To quantify the absolute abundance of each unique TCRbeta CDR3 rearrangement, sequence reads were collapsed and filtered. Productive Simpson clonality was computed per sample as the square root of Simpson's diversity index over productive rearrangements. The immuneACCESS repertoire file appears here via TCRdb, limited to in-frame rearrangements. These files lack a portion of the clones; in checked studies, under half of the deficit traces to unresolved V genes, and the cause of the others is not known. Clonal size and the V and J genes are those of that table, whereas D and trimming came from the DNA. The sample has 27,000 or so clones on record, 88% of them singletons. Clones ranked in the top ten supply roughly 26% of the sample.

Inclusive of the bounding cysteine and phenylalanine, the CDR3 is 16 residues long. Only the CDR3 part of the read is kept: 48 bases, read in frame from the first base. CDR1 and CDR2 were assigned from the germline V gene as SGHRS and YFSETQ. V is pruned by 4 bases and J by 6 bases, leaving 14 bases of the junction without a gene match. Each collaborating institution followed its own protocols to collect whole blood in K2EDTA tubes. For TCRbeta analysis, collaborator samples were shipped as frozen whole blood, as isolated PBMCs, or as DNA extracted from either sample type. Of note for this clone: No antigen is known for it. Qualities for individual bases were not recorded, and no much larger clone is one base off.

The receptor chain draws on TRBV5-1 and TRBJ2-7, and 9 junctional nucleotides match TRBD1. The origin of this receptor is a human donor in a cohort sampled during active COVID-19. The sequenced material came from peripheral blood. Read as DNA, the sequence is TGCGCCAGCAGCCGCGGGACAGGGACCCCAAGGGGCGAGCAGTACTTC. Translated, this gives CASSRGTGTPRGEQYF.